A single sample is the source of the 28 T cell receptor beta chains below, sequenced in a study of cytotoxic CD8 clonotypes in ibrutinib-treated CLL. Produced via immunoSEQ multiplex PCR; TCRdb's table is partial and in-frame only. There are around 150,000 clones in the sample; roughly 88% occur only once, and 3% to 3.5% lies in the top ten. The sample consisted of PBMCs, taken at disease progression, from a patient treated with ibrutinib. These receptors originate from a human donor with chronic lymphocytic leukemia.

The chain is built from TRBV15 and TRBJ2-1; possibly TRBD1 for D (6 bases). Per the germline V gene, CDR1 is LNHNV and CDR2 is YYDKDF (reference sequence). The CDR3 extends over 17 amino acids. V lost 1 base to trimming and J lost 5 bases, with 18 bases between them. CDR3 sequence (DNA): TGTGCCACCAGCAGAGTCTGGGGTCCGGGACACCACAATGAGCAGTTCTTC. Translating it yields CATSRVWGPGHHNEQFF.

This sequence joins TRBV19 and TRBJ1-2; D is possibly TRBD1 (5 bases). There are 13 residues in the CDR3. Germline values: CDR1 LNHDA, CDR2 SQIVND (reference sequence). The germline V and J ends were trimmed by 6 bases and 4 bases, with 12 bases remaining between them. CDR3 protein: CASRLGGSYGYTF. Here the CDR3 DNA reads TGTGCCAGTAGACTTGGGGGATCCTATGGCTACACCTTC.

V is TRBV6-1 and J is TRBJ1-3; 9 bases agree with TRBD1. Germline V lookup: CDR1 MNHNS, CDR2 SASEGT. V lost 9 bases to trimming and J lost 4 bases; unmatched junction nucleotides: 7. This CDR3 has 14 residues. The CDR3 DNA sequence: TGTGCCAGTCTACAGGGGGCGCAGGGAAACACCATATATTTT. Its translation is CASLQGAQGNTIYF.

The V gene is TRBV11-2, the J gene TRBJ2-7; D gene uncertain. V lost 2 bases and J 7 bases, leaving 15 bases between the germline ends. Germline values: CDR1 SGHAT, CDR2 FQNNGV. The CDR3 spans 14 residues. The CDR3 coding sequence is TGTGCCAGCAGCTTAAGGGCCATGGGAAAGGAGCAGTACTTC. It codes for CASSLRAMGKEQYF.

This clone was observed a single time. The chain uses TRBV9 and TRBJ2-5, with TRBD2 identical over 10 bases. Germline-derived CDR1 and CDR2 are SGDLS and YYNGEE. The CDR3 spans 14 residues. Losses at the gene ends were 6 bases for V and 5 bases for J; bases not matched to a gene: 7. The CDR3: CASNSGRARETQYF. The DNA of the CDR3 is TGTGCCAGCAACAGCGGGAGGGCCCGGGAGACCCAGTACTTC. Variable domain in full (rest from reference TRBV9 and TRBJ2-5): DSGVTQTPKHLITATGQRVTLRCSPRSGDLSVYWYQQSLDQGLQFLIQYYNGEERAKGNILERFSAQQFPDLHSELNLSSLELGDSALYFCASNSGRARETQYFGPGTRLLVL.

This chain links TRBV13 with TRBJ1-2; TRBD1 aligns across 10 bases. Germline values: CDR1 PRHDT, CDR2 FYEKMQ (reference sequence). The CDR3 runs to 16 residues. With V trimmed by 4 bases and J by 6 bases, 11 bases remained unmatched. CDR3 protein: CASSYRSGTGADGYTF. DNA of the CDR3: TGTGCCAGCAGCTACCGATCCGGGACAGGGGCCGATGGCTACACCTTC.

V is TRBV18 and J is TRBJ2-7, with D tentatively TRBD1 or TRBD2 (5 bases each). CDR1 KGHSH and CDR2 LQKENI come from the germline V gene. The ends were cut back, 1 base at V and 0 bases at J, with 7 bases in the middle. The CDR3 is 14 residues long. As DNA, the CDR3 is TGTGCCAGCTCACCACAGGGGACCTCCTACGAGCAGTACTTC. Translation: CASSPQGTSYEQYF. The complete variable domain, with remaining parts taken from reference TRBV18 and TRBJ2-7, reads NAGVMQNPRHLVRRRGQEARLRCSPMKGHSHVYWYRQLPEEGLKFMVYLQKENIIDESGMPKERFSAEFPKEGPSILRIQQVVRGDSAAYFCASSPQGTSYEQYFGPGTRLTVT.

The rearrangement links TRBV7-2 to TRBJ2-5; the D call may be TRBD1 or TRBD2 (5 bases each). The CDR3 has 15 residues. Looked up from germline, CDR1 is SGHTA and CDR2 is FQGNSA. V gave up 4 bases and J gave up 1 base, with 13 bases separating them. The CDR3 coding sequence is TGTGCCAGCAGCTCCGCCGGGACGACCCAAGAGACCCAGTACTTC. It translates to CASSSAGTTQETQYF.

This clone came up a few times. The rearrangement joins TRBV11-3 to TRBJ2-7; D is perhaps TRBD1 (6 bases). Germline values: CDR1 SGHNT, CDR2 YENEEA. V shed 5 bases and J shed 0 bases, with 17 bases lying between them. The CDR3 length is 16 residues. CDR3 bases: TGTGCCAGCAGCGACCCCACCCGGGACAACTCCTACGAGCAGTACTTC. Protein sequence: CASSDPTRDNSYEQYF.

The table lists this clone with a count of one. CDR3 region: CSVEEGGGTEAFF. CDR3 in DNA: TGCAGCGTTGAAGAGGGGGGCGGCACTGAAGCTTTCTTT. The chain employs TRBV29-1 and TRBJ1-1; tentative D call: TRBD1 (6 bases). In germline, CDR1 is SQVTM, CDR2 ANQGSEA. V lost 0 bases and J lost 4, with 9 bases in between. The CDR3 has 13 residues.

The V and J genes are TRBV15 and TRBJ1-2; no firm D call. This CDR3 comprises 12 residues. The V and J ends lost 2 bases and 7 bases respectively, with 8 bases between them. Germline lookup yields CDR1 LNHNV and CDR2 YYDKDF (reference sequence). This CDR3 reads CATSRMEVGYTF. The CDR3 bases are TGTGCCACCAGCAGAATGGAAGTTGGCTACACCTTC.

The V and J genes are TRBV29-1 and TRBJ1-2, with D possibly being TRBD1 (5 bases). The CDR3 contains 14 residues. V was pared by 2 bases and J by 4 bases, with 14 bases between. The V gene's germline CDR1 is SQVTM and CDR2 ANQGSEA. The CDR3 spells CSVEFGREGYGYTF. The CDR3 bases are TGCAGCGTTGAATTCGGCAGGGAAGGCTATGGCTACACCTTC. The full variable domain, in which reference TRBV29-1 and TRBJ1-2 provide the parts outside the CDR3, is SAVISQKPSRDICQRGTSLTIQCQVDSQVTMMFWYRQQPGQSLTLIATANQGSEATYESGFVIDKFPISRPNLTFSTLTVSNMSPEDSSIYLCSVEFGREGYGYTFGSGTRLTVV.

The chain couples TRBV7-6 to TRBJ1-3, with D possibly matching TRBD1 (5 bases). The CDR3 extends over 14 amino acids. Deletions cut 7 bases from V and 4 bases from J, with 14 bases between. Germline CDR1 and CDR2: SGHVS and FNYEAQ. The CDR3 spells CASTQQAGGNTIYF. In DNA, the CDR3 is TGTGCCAGCACCCAGCAAGCAGGGGGAAACACCATATATTTT.

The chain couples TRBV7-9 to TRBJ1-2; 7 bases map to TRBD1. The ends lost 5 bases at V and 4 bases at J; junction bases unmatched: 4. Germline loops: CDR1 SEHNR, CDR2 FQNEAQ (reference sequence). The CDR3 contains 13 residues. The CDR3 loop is CASSPGTAYGYTF. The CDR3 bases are TGTGCCAGCAGCCCCGGGACAGCCTATGGCTACACCTTC.

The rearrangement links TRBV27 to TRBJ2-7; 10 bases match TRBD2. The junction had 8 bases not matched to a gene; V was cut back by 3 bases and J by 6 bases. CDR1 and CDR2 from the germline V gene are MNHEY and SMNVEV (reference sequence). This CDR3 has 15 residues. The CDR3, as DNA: TGTGCCAGCAGTTTTCTAGCGGGAGTCTATATCGAGCAGTACTTC. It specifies CASSFLAGVYIEQYF.

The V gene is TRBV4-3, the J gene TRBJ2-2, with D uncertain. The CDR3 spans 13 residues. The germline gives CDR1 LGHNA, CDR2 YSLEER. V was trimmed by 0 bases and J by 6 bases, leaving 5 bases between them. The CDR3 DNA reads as TGCGCCAGCAGCCAAGATTACGCCGGGGAGCTGTTTTTT. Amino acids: CASSQDYAGELFF.

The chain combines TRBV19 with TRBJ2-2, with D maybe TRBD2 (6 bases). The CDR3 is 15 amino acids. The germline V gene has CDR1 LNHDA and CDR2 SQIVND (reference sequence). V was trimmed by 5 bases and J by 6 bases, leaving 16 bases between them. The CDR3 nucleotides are TGTGCCAGTAGTCCGACGGGACTCGGCGCCGGGGAGCTGTTTTTT. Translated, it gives CASSPTGLGAGELFF.

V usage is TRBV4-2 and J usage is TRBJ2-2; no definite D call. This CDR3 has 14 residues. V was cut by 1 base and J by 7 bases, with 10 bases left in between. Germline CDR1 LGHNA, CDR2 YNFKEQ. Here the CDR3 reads CASSQVLGNGELFF. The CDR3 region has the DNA TGTGCCAGCAGCCAAGTGTTAGGTAACGGGGAGCTGTTTTTT.

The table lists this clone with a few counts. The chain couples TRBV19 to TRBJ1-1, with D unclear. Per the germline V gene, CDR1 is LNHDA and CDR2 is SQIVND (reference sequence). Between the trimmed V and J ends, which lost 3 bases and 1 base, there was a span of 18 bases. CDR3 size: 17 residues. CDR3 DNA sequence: TGTGCCAGTAGTATCAGGTCGTTCCCAGGAGCGAACACTGAAGCTTTCTTT. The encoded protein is CASSIRSFPGANTEAFF.

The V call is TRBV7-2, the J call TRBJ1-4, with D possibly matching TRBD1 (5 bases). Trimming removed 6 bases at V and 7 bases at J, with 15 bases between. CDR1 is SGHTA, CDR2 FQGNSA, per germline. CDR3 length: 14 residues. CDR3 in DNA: TGTGCCAGCAGTTTGGGACGTAATGGTGAAAAACTGTTTTTT. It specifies CASSLGRNGEKLFF.

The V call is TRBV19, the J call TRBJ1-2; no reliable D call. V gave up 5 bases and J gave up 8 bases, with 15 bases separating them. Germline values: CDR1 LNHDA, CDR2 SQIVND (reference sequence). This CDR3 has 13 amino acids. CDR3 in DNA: TGTGCCAGTAGTCCCCTCTCGGGGTTGGGCTACACCTTC. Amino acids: CASSPLSGLGYTF.

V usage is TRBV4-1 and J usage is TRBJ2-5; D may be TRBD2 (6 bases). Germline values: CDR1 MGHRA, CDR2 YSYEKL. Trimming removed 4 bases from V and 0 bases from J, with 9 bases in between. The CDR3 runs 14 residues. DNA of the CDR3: TGCGCCAGCAGCCTCGGGGACTACCAAGAGACCCAGTACTTC. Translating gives CASSLGDYQETQYF.

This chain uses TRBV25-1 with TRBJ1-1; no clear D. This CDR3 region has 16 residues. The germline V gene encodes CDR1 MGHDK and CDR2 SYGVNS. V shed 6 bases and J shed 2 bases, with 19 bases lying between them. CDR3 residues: CASSEIGSRVNTEAFF. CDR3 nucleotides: TGTGCCAGCAGCGAGATAGGGTCTAGAGTAAACACTGAAGCTTTCTTT.

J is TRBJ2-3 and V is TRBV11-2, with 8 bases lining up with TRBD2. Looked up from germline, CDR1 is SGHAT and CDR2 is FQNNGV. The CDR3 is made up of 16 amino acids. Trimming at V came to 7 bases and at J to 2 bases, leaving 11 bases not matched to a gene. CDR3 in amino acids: CASTLPGLGFTDTQYF. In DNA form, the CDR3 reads TGTGCCAGCACCCTTCCGGGACTAGGGTTCACAGATACGCAGTATTTT.

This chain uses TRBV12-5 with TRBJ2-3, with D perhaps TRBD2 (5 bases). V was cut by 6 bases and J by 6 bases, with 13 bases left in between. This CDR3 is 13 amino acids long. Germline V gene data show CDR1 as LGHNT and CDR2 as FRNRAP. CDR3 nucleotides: TGTGCTAGTGGGACCTTAAGGAGGGATACGCAGTATTTT. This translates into CASGTLRRDTQYF. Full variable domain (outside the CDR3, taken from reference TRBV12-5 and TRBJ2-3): DARVTQTPRHKVTEMGQEVTMRCQPILGHNTVFWYRQTMMQGLELLAYFRNRAPLDDSGMPKDRFSAEMPDATLATLKIQPSEPRDSAVYFCASGTLRRDTQYFGPGTRLTVL.

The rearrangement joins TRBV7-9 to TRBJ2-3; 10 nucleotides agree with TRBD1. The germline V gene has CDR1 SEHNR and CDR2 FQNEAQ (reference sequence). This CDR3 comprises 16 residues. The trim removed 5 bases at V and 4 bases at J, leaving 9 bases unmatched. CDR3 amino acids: CASSKLIGTGADTQYF. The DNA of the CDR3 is TGTGCCAGCAGCAAATTAATCGGGACAGGGGCAGATACGCAGTATTTT. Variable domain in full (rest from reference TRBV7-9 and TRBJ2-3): DTGVSQNPRHKITKRGQNVTFRCDPISEHNRLYWYRQTLGQGPEFLTYFQNEAQLEKSRLLSDRFSAERPKGSFSTLEIQRTEQGDSAMYLCASSKLIGTGADTQYFGPGTRLTVL.

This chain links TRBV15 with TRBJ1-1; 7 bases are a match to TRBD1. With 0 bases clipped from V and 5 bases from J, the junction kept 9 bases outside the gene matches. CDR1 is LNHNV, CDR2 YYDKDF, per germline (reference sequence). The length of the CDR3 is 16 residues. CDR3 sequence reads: CATSRDLYRGGTEAFF. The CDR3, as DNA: TGTGCCACCAGCAGAGATCTGTACAGGGGAGGGACTGAAGCTTTCTTT.

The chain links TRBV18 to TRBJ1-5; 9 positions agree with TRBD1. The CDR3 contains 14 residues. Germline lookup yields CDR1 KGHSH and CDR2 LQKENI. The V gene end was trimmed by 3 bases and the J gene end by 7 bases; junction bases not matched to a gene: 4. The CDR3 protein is CASSPDRGGQPQHF. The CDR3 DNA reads TGTGCCAGCTCACCGGACAGGGGAGGGCAGCCCCAGCATTTT.